Below are 14 T cell receptor beta chains sequenced from a single sample in a study of T cells after yellow fever vaccination (dated by TCRdb to between 2018 and 2021). Receptor amplification or capture employed 5' RACE. Sequencing relied on an Illumina HiSeq 2500. The public reads were quality trimmed at Q25 with fastp and then assembled into clones with MiXCR by TCRdb, keeping productive beta chains. Rows with one shared CDR3 protein collapse into an entry with the most common genes and DNA. For this sample there are 65,000 to 90,000 distinct CDR3 sequences; 13% appear just once. The top ten clones comprise around 24% of the sample. According to the study, the label for this sample's treatment or condition signals: live attenuated yellow fever vaccine strain. Sequencing used CD8+ T cells not binding an NS4B(214-222) dextramer, sorted from PBMCs, obtained roughly 23 days after the first yellow fever vaccination. The sample's cell subset or site label, in plain terms: NS4B epitope dextramer-negative CD8 T cells. The receptors originated from a man in his late teens or twenties who received the YFV17D yellow fever vaccine.

This clonotype was observed a handful of times. The rearrangement joins TRBV6-5 to TRBJ1-2, with D possibly matching TRBD1 (6 bases). CDR3 length equals 16 residues. Germline-derived CDR1 and CDR2 are MNHEY and SVGAGI. Trimming cost V 0 bases and J 3 bases, with 14 bases left between them. CDR3 sequence reads: CASSYSKDSLHYGYTF. For the CDR3, the DNA is TGTGCCAGCAGTTACTCGAAGGACAGTCTCCACTATGGCTACACCTTC.

This clonotype was observed at least ten times. This sequence joins TRBV4-1 and TRBJ2-1; D perhaps matches TRBD1 (5 bases). CDR1 and CDR2 from the germline V gene are MGHRA and YSYEKL. V was shortened by 3 bases and J by 7 bases, with 16 bases between the two germline ends. The CDR3 sequence is 15 residues long. For the CDR3, the DNA is TGCGCCAGCAGCCAGGTATACAGGAGAGGAAATGAGCAGTTCTTC. Translated: CASSQVYRRGNEQFF.

This clonotype was counted a few times. The V call is TRBV27, the J call TRBJ2-7, with D uncertain. The CDR3 contains 14 residues. CDR1 and CDR2 (germline): MNHEY, SMNVEV (reference sequence). Trimming removed 4 bases from V and 2 bases from J, with 12 bases in between. The CDR3 bases are TGTGCCAGCAGTTGGGCGCAAGGCACCTACGAGCAGTACTTC. It yields the protein CASSWAQGTYEQYF.

This clonotype has a handful of counts. The genes are TRBV12-3 or TRBV12-4 and TRBJ2-2; D is uncertain. V was shortened by 3 bases and J by 4 bases, with 9 bases between the two germline ends. This CDR3 has 14 amino acids. CDR3 in amino acids: CASSFYSFTGELFF. In DNA, the CDR3 is TGTGCCAGCAGTTTTTACAGCTTCACCGGGGAGCTGTTTTTT.

This clonotype has just a few counts. The rearrangement links TRBV6-2 or TRBV6-3 to TRBJ2-7; 8 bases align to TRBD1. Trimming at V came to 4 bases and at J to 1 base, leaving 6 bases not matched to a gene. CDR1 is MNHEY and CDR2 is SVGEGT in the germline V gene. This CDR3 is built from 15 residues. The CDR3 bases are TGTGCCAGCAGTTCACCAGGGGGCAGTTCCTACGAGCAGTACGTC. Amino acid sequence: CASSSPGGSSYEQYV.

In this sample, this clonotype turned up a few times. The chain couples TRBV7-2 to TRBJ2-3; 15 bases are a match to TRBD2. Germline lookup yields CDR1 SGHTA and CDR2 FQGNSA. Unmatched junction bases numbered 9, after V lost 0 bases and J lost 8 bases. The CDR3 has 18 residues. This CDR3 is CASSLAGLAGGPSGTQYF. The CDR3 DNA is TGTGCCAGCAGCTTAGCAGGACTAGCGGGGGGGCCATCGGGTACGCAGTATTTT.

This clonotype was found a few times. This chain uses TRBV29-1 with TRBJ2-4; TRBD1 agrees at 9 bases. The CDR3 has 17 amino acids. Germline V gives CDR1 SQVTM, CDR2 ANQGSEA. J lost 1 base, V lost 3 bases, and 10 bases had no gene match. Here the CDR3 reads CSVDGTGSDEAKNIQYF. CDR3 coding DNA: TGCAGCGTTGATGGGACAGGGTCCGACGAGGCCAAAAACATTCAGTACTTC.

This clonotype has more than one count but fewer than ten. The chain uses TRBV11-2 and TRBJ2-1; D could derive from TRBD1 or TRBD2 (6 bases each). V was clipped by 6 bases and J by 7 bases, with 19 bases between them. The CDR3 extends over 15 amino acids. Germline assignment: CDR1 SGHAT and CDR2 FQNNGV. In nucleotides, the CDR3 is TGTGCCAGCAGTGGTCCGGGGGCCAGTCAGAATGAGCAGTTCTTC. This encodes CASSGPGASQNEQFF.

This clonotype was recorded only once. The rearrangement uses TRBV29-1 and TRBJ2-1; no firm D call. Germline loops: CDR1 SQVTM, CDR2 ANQGSEA. V was clipped by 7 bases and J by 5 bases, with 6 bases between them. The CDR3 consists of 10 residues. CDR3 protein: CSGYDNEQFF. DNA of the CDR3: TGCAGCGGATACGACAATGAGCAGTTCTTC.

This clonotype came up a few times. The J gene is TRBJ1-4, the V gene TRBV4-1; D is unclear. CDR3 length: 19 residues. Germline V CDR1 and CDR2: MGHRA, YSYEKL. V lost 2 bases, J lost 5 bases, and 24 bases lay in between. The CDR3 reads CASSQSVSEAGIANEKLFF. As DNA, the CDR3 is TGCGCCAGCAGCCAATCGGTTTCAGAAGCGGGAATCGCGAATGAAAAACTGTTTTTT.

The genes are TRBV6-5 and TRBJ2-7; D unresolved. The V gene's germline CDR1 is MNHEY and CDR2 SVGAGI. V dropped 0 bases and J dropped 3 bases, with 6 bases sitting between them. The CDR3 totals 13 residues. CDR3 nucleotides: TGTGCCAGCAGTTACTCTTCTAGCTACGAGCAGTACGTC. It is translated as CASSYSSSYEQYV.

This clonotype turned up a few times. The rearrangement links TRBV12-3 or TRBV12-4 to TRBJ1-4, with D perhaps TRBD1 (6 bases). This CDR3 comprises 16 residues. Deletions cut 4 bases from V and 8 bases from J, with 20 bases between. CDR3 sequence (DNA): TGTGCCAGCAGTTCCCCAGGATGGACAGAGGAGGAAAAACTGTTTTTT. Translation: CASSSPGWTEEEKLFF.

This clonotype was seen a handful of times. The chain couples TRBV3-1 to TRBJ2-2, with TRBD2 identical over 14 bases. The V segment lost 8 bases and the J segment 0 bases; nucleotides outside the gene matches: 8. The germline CDR1 and CDR2 sequences are LGHDT and YNNKEL (reference sequence). The CDR3 sequence is 18 residues long. The CDR3 DNA follows: TGTGCCAGCGGACCGGGACTAGCGGGGGCCACGAACACCGGGGAGCTGTTTTTT. Amino acid sequence: CASGPGLAGATNTGELFF. Filled out from reference TRBV3-1 and TRBJ2-2, the complete variable domain reads DTAVSQTPKYLVTQMGNDKSIKCEQNLGHDTMYWYKQDSKKFLKIMFSYNNKELIINETVPNRFSPKSPDKAHLNLHINSLELGDSAVYFCASGPGLAGATNTGELFFGEGSRLTVL.

The chain combines TRBV27 with TRBJ1-4, with unresolved D. Deletions cut 6 bases from V and 10 bases from J, with 18 bases between. The CDR3 has 14 amino acids. Germline V gives CDR1 MNHEY, CDR2 SMNVEV (reference sequence). CDR3 sequence: CASSPTSLVAKLFF. The CDR3 DNA reads TGTGCCAGCAGCCCGACCTCCTTAGTTGCAAAACTGTTTTTT.